This record concerns one TCR beta chain sequence. Its antigen is unknown. The sample is drawn from a study of cytomegalovirus exposure and HLA in healthy donors. Sequencing was performed with immunoSEQ multiplex PCR; in TCRdb, only in-frame clones are kept and a portion is missing. This table holds more than 300,000 clones, 75% to 90% found once. Study-wide findings and caveats: Cytomegalovirus association was listed for 164 TCR beta chains. Under in vitro conditions, three CMV-associated chains were confirmed as specific for CMV antigens.

The sequence was collected from a woman aged 18-30 years in good health and CMV-seronegative. Specimen: PBMCs.

The CDR3, as DNA: TGTGCCAGCAGTTCCTTGGGGGCTAGCTCCTACAATGAGCAGTTCTTC. Protein: CASSSLGASSYNEQFF. This sequence joins TRBV27 and TRBJ2-1; possibly TRBD1 for D (6 bases). V was shortened by 4 bases and J by 0 bases, with 13 bases between the two germline ends. This CDR3 region has 16 residues. In germline, CDR1 is MNHEY, CDR2 SMNVEV (reference sequence).